The clone carrying this T cell receptor (beta chain) was picked up many times. The antigen is unknown. This sample stems from a study of early T cells in non-severe SARS-CoV-2 infection. The ends lost 8 bases at V and 2 bases at J; junction bases unmatched: 3. This CDR3 has 13 residues. Study-wide results and caveats: Reliance on VDJdb matching favored anti-spike CD8 responses; private and CD4 specificities were missed.

Each cDNA molecule carried a unique molecular identifier. From the 5' RACE reads, TCRdb called clonotypes with MiXCR, one entry per CDR3 protein. The sample lists around 40,000 distinct CDR3 sequences, about 6.2% seen once, with approximately 6% in the top ten. The sequence came from an adult who was a healthcare worker with PCR-confirmed SARS-CoV-2 infection or an uninfected control (not recorded which). The material sequenced was whole blood. The V call is TRBV12-3 or TRBV12-4, the J call TRBJ2-5, with 9 bases matching TRBD1. The chain's CDR3 is CASRDRVQETQYF. CDR3 in DNA: TGTGCCAGCCGGGACAGGGTACAAGAGACCCAGTACTTC.